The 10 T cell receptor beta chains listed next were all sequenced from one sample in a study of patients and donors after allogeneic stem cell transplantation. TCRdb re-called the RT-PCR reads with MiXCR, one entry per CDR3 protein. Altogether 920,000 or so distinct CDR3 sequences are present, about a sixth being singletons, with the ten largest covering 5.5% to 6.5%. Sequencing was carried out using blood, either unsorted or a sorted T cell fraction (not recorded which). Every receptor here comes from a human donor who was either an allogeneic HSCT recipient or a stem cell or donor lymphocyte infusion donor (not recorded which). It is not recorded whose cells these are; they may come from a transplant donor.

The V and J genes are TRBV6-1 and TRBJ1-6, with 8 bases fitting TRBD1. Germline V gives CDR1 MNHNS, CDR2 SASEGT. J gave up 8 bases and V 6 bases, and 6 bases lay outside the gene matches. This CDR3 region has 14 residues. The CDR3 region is CASSLETGDSPLHF. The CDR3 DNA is TGTGCCAGCAGCTTAGAGACAGGGGATTCACCCCTCCACTTT.

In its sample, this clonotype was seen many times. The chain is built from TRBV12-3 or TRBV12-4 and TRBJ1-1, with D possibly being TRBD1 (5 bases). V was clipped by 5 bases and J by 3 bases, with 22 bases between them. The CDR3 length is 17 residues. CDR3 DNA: TGTGCCAGCAGTCCCCAGGGAGGAAGGGTAGGTGACACTGAAGCTTTCTTT. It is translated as CASSPQGGRVGDTEAFF.

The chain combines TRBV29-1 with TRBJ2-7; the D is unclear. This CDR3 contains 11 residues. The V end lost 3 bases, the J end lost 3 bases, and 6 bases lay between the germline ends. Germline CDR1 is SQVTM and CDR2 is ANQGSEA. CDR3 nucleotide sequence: TGCAGCGTTGACCACAACTACGAGCAGTACTTC. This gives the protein CSVDHNYEQYF.

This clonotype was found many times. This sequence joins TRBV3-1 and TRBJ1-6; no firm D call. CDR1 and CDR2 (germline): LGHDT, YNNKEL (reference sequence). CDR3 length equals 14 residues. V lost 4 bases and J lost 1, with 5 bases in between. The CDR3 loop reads CASSPGSYNSPLHF. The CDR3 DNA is TGTGCCAGCAGCCCTGGATCCTATAATTCACCCCTCCACTTT.

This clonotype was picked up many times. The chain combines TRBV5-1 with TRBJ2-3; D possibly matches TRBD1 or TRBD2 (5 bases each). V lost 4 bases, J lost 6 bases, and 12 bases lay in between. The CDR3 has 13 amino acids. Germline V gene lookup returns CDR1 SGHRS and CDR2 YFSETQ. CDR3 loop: CASSRDPEDTQYF. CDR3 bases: TGCGCCAGCAGCCGGGACCCCGAGGATACGCAGTATTTT.

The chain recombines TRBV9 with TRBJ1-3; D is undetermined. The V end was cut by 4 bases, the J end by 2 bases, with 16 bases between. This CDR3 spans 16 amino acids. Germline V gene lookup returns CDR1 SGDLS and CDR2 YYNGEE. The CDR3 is CASSIIPGPTGNTIYF. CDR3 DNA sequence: TGTGCCAGCAGCATAATCCCCGGACCAACTGGAAACACCATATATTTT.

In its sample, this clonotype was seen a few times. The CDR3 DNA sequence: TGTGCCAGCAGCCAACGGGGGACAGGGCGTGGCACCGGGGAGCTGTTTTTT. It codes for CASSQRGTGRGTGELFF. The chain combines TRBV3-1 with TRBJ2-2, with 9 bases identical to TRBD1. The CDR3 is 17 amino acids. J lost 4 bases, V lost 2 bases, and 8 bases had no gene match. In germline, CDR1 is LGHDT, CDR2 YNNKEL (reference sequence).

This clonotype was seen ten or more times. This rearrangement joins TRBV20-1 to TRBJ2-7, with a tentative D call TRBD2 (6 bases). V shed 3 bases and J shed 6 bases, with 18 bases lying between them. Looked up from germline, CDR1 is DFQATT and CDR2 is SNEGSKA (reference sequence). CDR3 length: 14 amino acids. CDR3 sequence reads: CSASRRGPTAEQYF. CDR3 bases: TGCAGTGCTAGTCGGCGGGGACCCACGGCCGAGCAGTACTTC.

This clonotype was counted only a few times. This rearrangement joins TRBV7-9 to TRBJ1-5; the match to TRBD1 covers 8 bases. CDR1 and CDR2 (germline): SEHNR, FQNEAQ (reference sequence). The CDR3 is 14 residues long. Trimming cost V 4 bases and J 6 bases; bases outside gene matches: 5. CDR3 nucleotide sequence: TGTGCCAGCAGCTCGACAGGGGTCGGTCAGCCCCAGCATTTT. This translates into CASSSTGVGQPQHF.

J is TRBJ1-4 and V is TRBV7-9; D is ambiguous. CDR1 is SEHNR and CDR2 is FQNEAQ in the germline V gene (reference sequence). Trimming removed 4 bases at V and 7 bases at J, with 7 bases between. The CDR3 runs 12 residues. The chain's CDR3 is CASSSPLEKLFF. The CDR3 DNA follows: TGTGCCAGCAGCTCCCCGCTTGAAAAACTGTTTTTT. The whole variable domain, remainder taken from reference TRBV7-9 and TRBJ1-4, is DTGVSQNPRHKITKRGQNVTFRCDPISEHNRLYWYRQTLGQGPEFLTYFQNEAQLEKSRLLSDRFSAERPKGSFSTLEIQRTEQGDSAMYLCASSSPLEKLFFGSGTQLSVL.